A single sample is the source of the 32 T cell receptor beta chains below, sequenced in a study of Ad26.COV2.S vaccination and SARS-CoV-2 variants. The treatment denotes: around 19 received Ad26.COV2.S at low or high dose, single or two shots; roughly five received placebo; per-sample allocation not given. The samples date from day 63 after the first vaccine or placebo injection. Method: immunoSEQ multiplex PCR; TCRdb's copy keeps in-frame clones and lacks some. The data hold more than 300,000 clones, with around 81% observed a single time. The sample in question was peripheral blood, obtained in a trial of Ad26.COV2.S vaccine versus placebo. The receptor source for this set is a person between 18 and 59 years old who received the Ad26.COV2.S COVID-19 vaccine or a placebo.

The chain couples TRBV7-2 to TRBJ1-2; 7 bases are shared with TRBD1. The CDR3 covers 16 residues. Germline lookup yields CDR1 SGHTA and CDR2 FQGNSA. V dropped 5 bases and J dropped 1; count of bases not matched to a gene: 10. This CDR3 reads CASSKGQPQNNYGYTF. The CDR3 nucleotides read TGTGCCAGCAGCAAGGGACAGCCCCAAAATAACTATGGCTACACCTTC.

The chain has TRBV3-1 (or the pseudogene TRBV3-2) and TRBJ1-6; TRBD1 aligns across 10 bases. CDR1 and CDR2 (germline): LGHDT, YNNKEL (reference sequence). J lost 3 bases, V lost 3 bases, and 2 bases had no gene match. The CDR3 extends over 16 amino acids. DNA of the CDR3: TGTGCCAGCAGCCAGGGACAGGGGAACTATAATTCACCCCTCCACTTT. Its translation is CASSQGQGNYNSPLHF.

The gene calls are TRBV29-1 and TRBJ1-1; D perhaps matches TRBD1 (6 bases). Germline V gene data show CDR1 as SQVTM and CDR2 as ANQGSEA. V was cut by 0 bases and J by 0 bases, with 11 bases left in between. This CDR3 contains 15 residues. The CDR3 protein is CSVEDLQGMNTEAFF. CDR3 bases: TGCAGCGTTGAAGATCTTCAGGGGATGAACACTGAAGCTTTCTTT.

The CDR3 sequence: CASSYSRGNSPLHF. CDR3 nucleotide sequence: TGTGCCAGCAGTTACTCGAGAGGGAATTCACCCCTCCACTTT. The V and J genes are TRBV6-6 and TRBJ1-6; D gene uncertain. CDR1 is MNHNY and CDR2 is SVGAGI in the germline V gene (reference sequence). The CDR3 sequence is 14 residues long. The V end was cut by 0 bases, the J end by 7 bases, with 7 bases between.

The chain is built from TRBV6-5 and TRBJ2-7; D gene unclear. This CDR3 spans 13 amino acids. Looked up from germline, CDR1 is MNHEY and CDR2 is SVGAGI. V dropped 6 bases and J dropped 3 bases, with 12 bases sitting between them. Written as DNA, the CDR3 is TGTGCCAGCAGCCCAGCCGTAGTCTACGAGCAGTACTTC. Protein: CASSPAVVYEQYF.

The chain is built from TRBV3-1 (or the pseudogene TRBV3-2) and TRBJ1-6; D is undetermined. The germline CDR1 and CDR2 sequences are LGHDT and YNNKEL (reference sequence). V lost 4 bases and J 7 bases, leaving 8 bases between the germline ends. The CDR3 totals 13 residues. The CDR3 DNA follows: TGTGCCAGCAGCCTCCCAGTGAATTCACCCCTCCACTTT. It specifies CASSLPVNSPLHF.

To note about this clone: Other DNA sequences in the sample encode the same CDR3. Here the CDR3 reads CASSYRETQYF. CDR3 bases: TGTGCCAGCAGTTACCGTGAGACCCAGTACTTC. The chain employs TRBV6-6 and TRBJ2-5; D is unresolved. V dropped 2 bases and J dropped 5 bases, with 3 bases sitting between them. Germline V lookup: CDR1 MNHNY, CDR2 SVGAGI (reference sequence). The CDR3 length is 11 residues.

This clone was detected only a few times. The chain couples TRBV9 to TRBJ1-1; D is perhaps TRBD1 (6 bases). V was cut by 0 bases and J by 3 bases, with 18 bases left in between. Germline CDR1 SGDLS, CDR2 YYNGEE. This CDR3 region has 17 residues. The CDR3: CASSVDPRGAEDTEAFF. DNA of the CDR3: TGTGCCAGCAGCGTAGACCCCCGGGGGGCAGAGGACACTGAAGCTTTCTTT.

The chain uses TRBV4-1 and TRBJ2-1, with 13 bases aligning to TRBD2. Per the germline V gene, CDR1 is MGHRA and CDR2 is YSYEKL. The CDR3 contains 15 residues. With V trimmed by 10 bases and J by 5 bases, 8 bases remained unmatched. For the CDR3, the DNA is TGCGCCACCCGAATTGGACTAGCGGGGGACAATGAGCAGTTCTTC. Translated: CATRIGLAGDNEQFF.

The CDR3 sequence is CASSPALGQGRNTEAFF. In nucleotides, the CDR3 is TGTGCCAGCAGCCCGGCGCTCGGACAGGGAAGGAACACTGAAGCTTTCTTT. The genes are TRBV3-1 (or the pseudogene TRBV3-2) and TRBJ1-1, with 8 bases fitting TRBD1. J lost 1 base, V lost 4 bases, and 11 bases had no gene match. The germline V gene encodes CDR1 LGHDT and CDR2 YNNKEL (reference sequence). The CDR3 sequence is 17 residues long.

V and J are TRBV6-5 and TRBJ2-2; D ambiguous. Germline CDR1 MNHEY, CDR2 SVGAGI. The CDR3 is made up of 13 amino acids. V lost 6 bases and J 8 bases, leaving 13 bases between the germline ends. In DNA form, the CDR3 reads TGTGCCAGCAGCCGAACCGTAAAAGGGGAGCTGTTTTTT. It codes for CASSRTVKGELFF.

The chain is built from TRBV2 and TRBJ1-1; tentative D call: TRBD1 (6 bases). This CDR3 contains 13 residues. CDR1 and CDR2 from the germline V gene are SNHLY and FYNNEI. The V end was cut by 7 bases, the J end by 4 bases, with 13 bases between. CDR3 sequence: CASNPQGSTEAFF. CDR3 nucleotide sequence: TGTGCCAGCAACCCACAGGGTAGCACTGAAGCTTTCTTT.

The V call is TRBV29-1, the J call TRBJ2-3; D is uncertain. V shed 7 bases and J shed 0 bases, with 11 bases lying between them. CDR3 length: 13 amino acids. The germline CDR1 and CDR2 sequences are SQVTM and ANQGSEA. CDR3 region: CSGRTASTDTQYF. CDR3 nucleotide sequence: TGCAGCGGCCGGACCGCGAGCACAGATACGCAGTATTTT.

V usage is TRBV6-6 and J usage is TRBJ1-1; no clear D gene. This CDR3 spans 14 amino acids. Germline V CDR1 and CDR2: MNHNY, SVGAGI (reference sequence). The V gene lost 0 bases and the J gene lost 1 base, with 6 bases spanning the gap. CDR3 coding DNA: TGTGCCAGCAGTTACTCGAACACGAACACTGAAGCTTTCTTT. Protein sequence: CASSYSNTNTEAFF.

The chain couples TRBV28 to TRBJ2-7; 7 bases are a match to TRBD1. The germline CDR1 and CDR2 sequences are MDHEN and SYDVKM. The CDR3 covers 14 residues. Losses at the gene ends were 5 bases for V and 5 bases for J; bases not matched to a gene: 9. CDR3 in DNA: TGTGCCAGCAGTCAACCTGACAGGGAAGACGAGCAGTACTTC. Amino acids: CASSQPDREDEQYF.

The chain links TRBV6-5 to TRBJ2-3; D call uncertain. V was pared by 7 bases and J by 12 bases, with 23 bases between. Germline values: CDR1 MNHEY, CDR2 SVGAGI. The CDR3 totals 14 residues. CDR3 DNA sequence: TGTGCCAGCAAGGGCGTCCCGGCCTTTACACCACAGTATTTT. Protein sequence: CASKGVPAFTPQYF.

The chain carries TRBV2 and TRBJ2-7; D may be TRBD2 (5 bases). V dropped 7 bases and J dropped 0 bases, with 10 bases sitting between them. The CDR3 has 13 residues. The germline gives CDR1 SNHLY, CDR2 FYNNEI. CDR3 loop: CASKDLYSYEQYF. The CDR3 nucleotides read TGTGCCAGCAAGGACTTGTACTCCTACGAGCAGTACTTC.

The chain has TRBV11-2 and TRBJ1-1; D may be TRBD1 (5 bases). With 6 bases removed from V and 10 bases from J, the gap between germline ends came to 18 bases. Per germline, CDR1 SGHAT and CDR2 FQNNGV. This CDR3 spans 13 amino acids. Written as DNA, the CDR3 is TGTGCCAGCAGACCTACAGGAGTACGCGGAGCTTTCTTT. Translating it yields CASRPTGVRGAFF.

This rearrangement joins TRBV18 to TRBJ2-3, with D possibly matching TRBD1 (5 bases). Germline CDR1 and CDR2: KGHSH and LQKENI. Trimming stripped 3 bases from V and 3 bases from J, with 7 bases between. The CDR3 has 13 residues. CDR3 sequence reads: CASSPSGTDTQYF. The CDR3 DNA follows: TGTGCCAGCTCACCCTCAGGGACAGATACGCAGTATTTT.

CDR3 in amino acids: CAISESNSPLHF. The CDR3 DNA follows: TGTGCCATCAGTGAGTCGAATTCACCCCTCCACTTT. V usage is TRBV10-3 and J usage is TRBJ1-6; unclear D gene. The CDR3 extends over 12 amino acids. Trimming shortened V by 0 bases and J by 7 bases, and 1 base separated the two germline ends. Germline CDR1 reads ENHRY; CDR2 reads SYGVKD.

The chain has TRBV10-2 and TRBJ2-5, with 9 bases aligning to TRBD2. V trimming: 7 bases; J trimming: 5 bases; junction bases outside the gene matches: 5. CDR1 and CDR2 from the germline V gene are WSHSY and SAAADI. The CDR3 is 13 residues long. The CDR3 bases are TGCGCCAGCAAGGGCAGCGGGGGGGAGACCCAGTACTTC. Translated, it gives CASKGSGGETQYF.

This clone came up once. J is TRBJ2-1 and V is TRBV3-1 (or the pseudogene TRBV3-2), with TRBD2 as a possible D gene (5 bases). V lost 4 bases and J 3 bases, leaving 7 bases between the germline ends. The CDR3 runs to 13 residues. CDR1 LGHDT and CDR2 YNNKEL come from the germline V gene (reference sequence). CDR3 region: CASSPGLYNEQFF. In DNA form, the CDR3 reads TGTGCCAGCAGCCCCGGACTCTACAATGAGCAGTTCTTC.

This chain joins TRBV18 and TRBJ2-5; D gene unclear. Germline V lookup: CDR1 KGHSH, CDR2 LQKENI. The CDR3 loop spans 15 amino acids. Trimming left V 3 bases short and J 4 bases short, with 15 bases between. Here the CDR3 reads CASSPPFEIGETQYF. In nucleotides, the CDR3 is TGTGCCAGCTCACCCCCCTTTGAGATAGGAGAGACCCAGTACTTC. The full variable domain, in which reference TRBV18 and TRBJ2-5 provide the parts outside the CDR3, is NAGVMQNPRHLVRRRGQEARLRCSPMKGHSHVYWYRQLPEEGLKFMVYLQKENIIDESGMPKERFSAEFPKEGPSILRIQQVVRGDSAAYFCASSPPFEIGETQYFGPGTRLLVL.

This clone occurred once. V and J are TRBV12-3 or TRBV12-4 and TRBJ1-6; D unclear. Between the trimmed V and J ends, which lost 6 bases and 10 bases, there was a span of 13 bases. The CDR3 is 13 residues long. CDR3 in DNA: TGTGCCAGCAGGTTGTCCCAAGCATCACCCCTCCACTTT. Translating it yields CASRLSQASPLHF.

This sequence joins TRBV10-3 and TRBJ2-7, with 8 positions matching TRBD1. CDR3 length equals 19 residues. Germline V gene lookup returns CDR1 ENHRY and CDR2 SYGVKD. With 6 bases clipped from V and 2 bases from J, the junction kept 21 bases outside the gene matches. Here the CDR3 reads CAIRDPNLRTDRDPYEQYF. DNA for the CDR3: TGTGCCATCAGGGATCCAAACCTCCGAACGGACAGGGACCCCTACGAGCAGTACTTC.

This rearrangement joins TRBV3-1 (or the pseudogene TRBV3-2) to TRBJ2-7; TRBD2 is a possible D gene (6 bases). The CDR3 totals 15 residues. Trimming removed 7 bases at V and 0 bases at J, with 16 bases between. The germline V gene encodes CDR1 LGHDT and CDR2 YNNKEL (reference sequence). CDR3 sequence: CASTLGGASSYEQYF. In DNA form, the CDR3 reads TGTGCCAGCACCCTCGGAGGGGCTAGCTCCTACGAGCAGTACTTC.

The chain has TRBV4-1 and TRBJ2-3, with 8 bases lining up with TRBD1. Trimming took 2 bases from V and 0 from J; bases not matched to a gene: 1. Per germline, CDR1 MGHRA and CDR2 YSYEKL. CDR3 length: 15 residues. The CDR3 spells CASSQRDRSTDTQYF. The CDR3 nucleotides read TGCGCCAGCAGCCAAAGGGACAGGAGCACAGATACGCAGTATTTT.

The CDR3 loop reads CASSPGGEITDTQYF. CDR3 coding DNA: TGTGCCAGCAGCCCAGGCGGGGAAATAACAGATACGCAGTATTTT. The rearrangement joins TRBV21-1 to TRBJ2-3; TRBD2, as called in the table, went unchecked against the DNA. TRBV21-1 is noted as a pseudogene. There are 15 residues in the CDR3.

The chain links TRBV15 to TRBJ2-6; D is uncertain. V was trimmed by 3 bases and J by 0 bases, leaving 6 bases between them. CDR3 length equals 15 residues. Germline-derived CDR1 and CDR2 are LNHNV and YYDKDF (reference sequence). The CDR3 coding sequence is TGTGCCACCAGCAGTAGCCTCTCTGGGGCCAACGTCCTGACTTTC. Translated: CATSSSLSGANVLTF. Complete variable domain (other parts from reference TRBV15 and TRBJ2-6): DAMVIQNPRYQVTQFGKPVTLSCSQTLNHNVMYWYQQKSSQAPKLLFHYYDKDFNNEADTPDNFQSRRPNTSFCFLDIRSPGLGDTAMYLCATSSSLSGANVLTFGAGSRLTVL.

J is TRBJ2-2 and V is TRBV7-8; 16 nucleotides agree with TRBD2. CDR1 is SGHVS, CDR2 FQNEAQ, per germline. Trimming at V came to 5 bases and at J to 4 bases, leaving 7 bases not matched to a gene. The CDR3 spans 18 residues. The CDR3 region has the DNA TGTGCCAGCAGCCCAGGGACTAGCGGGGGGGCGATCACCGGGGAGCTGTTTTTT. It is translated as CASSPGTSGGAITGELFF. The full variable domain, its missing parts supplied by reference TRBV7-8 and TRBJ2-2, is GAGVSQSPRYKVAKRGQDVALRCDPISGHVSLFWYQQALGQGPEFLTYFQNEAQLDKSGLPSDRFFAERPEGSVSTLKIQRTQQEDSAVYLCASSPGTSGGAITGELFFGEGSRLTVL.

This chain uses TRBV27 with TRBJ2-1, with D unresolved. Germline V lookup: CDR1 MNHEY, CDR2 SMNVEV (reference sequence). The ends were cut back, 6 bases at V and 2 bases at J, with 8 bases in the middle. The CDR3 contains 13 residues. The CDR3 sequence is CASRIDTYNEQFF. CDR3 DNA: TGTGCCAGCAGGATAGACACCTACAATGAGCAGTTCTTC.

This clone came up once. This rearrangement joins TRBV7-3 to TRBJ2-1; D unresolved. CDR3 length equals 16 residues. Germline loops: CDR1 SGHTA, CDR2 FQGTGA. Trimming pared 2 bases from V and 6 bases from J, leaving 17 bases between. The CDR3 reads CASSLGIWAVGNEQFF. The CDR3 nucleotides read TGTGCCAGCAGCTTAGGAATCTGGGCAGTAGGCAATGAGCAGTTCTTC.